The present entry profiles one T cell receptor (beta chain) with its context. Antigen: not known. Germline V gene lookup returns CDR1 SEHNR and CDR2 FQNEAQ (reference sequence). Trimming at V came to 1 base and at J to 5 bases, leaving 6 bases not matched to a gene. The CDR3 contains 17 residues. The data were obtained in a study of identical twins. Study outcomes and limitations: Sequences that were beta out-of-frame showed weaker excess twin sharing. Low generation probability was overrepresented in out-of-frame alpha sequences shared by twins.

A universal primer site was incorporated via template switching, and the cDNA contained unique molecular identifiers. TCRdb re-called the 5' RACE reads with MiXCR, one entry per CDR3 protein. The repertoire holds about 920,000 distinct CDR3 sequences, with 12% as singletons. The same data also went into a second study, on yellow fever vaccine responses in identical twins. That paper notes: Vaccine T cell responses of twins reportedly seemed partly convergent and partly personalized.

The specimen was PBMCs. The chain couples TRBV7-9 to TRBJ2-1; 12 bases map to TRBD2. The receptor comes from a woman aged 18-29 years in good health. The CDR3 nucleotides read TGTGCCAGCAGCTTAGGGACTAGCGGGGTGTTCAACAATGAGCAGTTCTTC. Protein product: CASSLGTSGVFNNEQFF.